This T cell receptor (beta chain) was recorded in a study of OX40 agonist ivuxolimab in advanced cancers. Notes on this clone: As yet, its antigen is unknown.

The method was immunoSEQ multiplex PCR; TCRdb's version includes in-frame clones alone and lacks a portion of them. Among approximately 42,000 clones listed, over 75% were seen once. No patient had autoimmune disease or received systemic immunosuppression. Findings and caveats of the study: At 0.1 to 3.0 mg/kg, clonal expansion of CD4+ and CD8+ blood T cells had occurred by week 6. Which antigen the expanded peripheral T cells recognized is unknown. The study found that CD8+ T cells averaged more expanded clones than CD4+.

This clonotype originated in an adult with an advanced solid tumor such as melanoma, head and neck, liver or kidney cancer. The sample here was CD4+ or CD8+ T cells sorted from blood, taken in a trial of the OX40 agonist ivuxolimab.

The CDR3 sequence: CATSRGQGVSGANVLTF. In DNA, the CDR3 is TGTGCCACCAGCAGAGGACAGGGGGTATCTGGGGCCAACGTCCTGACTTTC. The rearrangement uses TRBV15 and TRBJ2-6; 9 bases agree with TRBD1. Germline V gene lookup returns CDR1 LNHNV and CDR2 YYDKDF (reference sequence). The CDR3 loop spans 17 amino acids. Trimming at V came to 1 base and at J to 1 base, leaving 2 bases not matched to a gene.